The clone carrying this TCR beta chain is termed large. Antigen unknown. Repertoires were generated with immunoSEQ multiplex PCR, while TCRdb's copy carries only in-frame clones and drops some. The profile shows about 1,500 clones, 28% of them singletons. The data belong to a study of T cells in localized non-small cell lung cancer. Study results and limitations: There was higher T cell clonality in uninvolved adjacent lung than in tumor, and it was highest there. When the top 100 tumor clones were examined, a median about 60 of them also appeared in the adjacent lung, which was paired and uninvolved.

The sample here was normal lung tissue next to the tumor, taken before any cancer treatment. The receptor was isolated from a male donor at least 60 years old with stage I squamous cell lung carcinoma.

The CDR3 region is CASSVEPPGLANTGELFF. CDR3 coding DNA: TGTGCCAGCAGCGTAGAGCCACCGGGACTAGCTAACACCGGGGAGCTGTTTTTT. The chain joins TRBV9 to TRBJ2-2; TRBD2 matches at 9 bases. The CDR3 runs to 18 residues. J was trimmed by 2 bases and V by 0 bases; bases with no gene match: 8. Germline V lookup: CDR1 SGDLS, CDR2 YYNGEE.